One and the same sample provided the 30 T cell receptor beta chains below, sequenced in a study of control samples from healthy donors and cancer patients. Assay: immunoSEQ multiplex PCR; the TCRdb copy retains only in-frame clones and omits some. This sample has some 130,000 clones, with around 93% found just once. Material for sequencing was blood. All receptors come from a woman between 45 and 65 years old in good health.

The chain uses TRBV19 and TRBJ2-4; 12 bases are shared with TRBD1. Trimming at V came to 3 bases and at J to 6 bases, leaving 9 bases not matched to a gene. The germline CDR1 and CDR2 sequences are LNHDA and SQIVND (reference sequence). The CDR3 spans 17 residues. As DNA, the CDR3 is TGTGCCAGTAGTATTAAGGGGTGGGGACAGGGGGCAAACATTCAGTACTTC. Protein: CASSIKGWGQGANIQYF.

The chain recombines TRBV11-2 with TRBJ2-7; D unresolved. V lost 1 base and J 2 bases, leaving 6 bases between the germline ends. CDR3 length: 13 amino acids. CDR1 and CDR2 from the germline V gene are SGHAT and FQNNGV. This CDR3 is CASSLAPAYEQYF. The CDR3, as DNA: TGTGCCAGCAGCTTAGCTCCGGCCTACGAGCAGTACTTC.

This clone was seen only once. The chain carries TRBV10-1 and TRBJ1-5; D unresolved. Trimming left V 4 bases short and J 2 bases short, with 12 bases between. The CDR3 runs 15 residues. Per the germline V gene, CDR1 is WNHNN and CDR2 is SYGVQD (reference sequence). CDR3 sequence: CASSASGMGNQPQHF. The CDR3 DNA follows: TGCGCCAGCAGTGCTTCAGGTATGGGCAATCAGCCCCAGCATTTT.

The chain employs TRBV6-5 and TRBJ2-1; 7 positions agree with TRBD1. Germline V lookup: CDR1 MNHEY, CDR2 SVGAGI. The ends lost 7 bases at V and 5 bases at J; junction bases unmatched: 8. This CDR3 has 14 amino acids. The DNA for the CDR3 is TGTGCCAGCATCCAGGACAGGAACAACAATGAGCAGTTCTTC. Encoded protein: CASIQDRNNNEQFF.

V and J are TRBV25-1 and TRBJ2-3; 9 nucleotides agree with TRBD2. Per the germline V gene, CDR1 is MGHDK and CDR2 is SYGVNS. The trim removed 4 bases at V and 5 bases at J, leaving 4 bases unmatched. This CDR3 has 14 amino acids. CDR3 coding DNA: TGTGCCAGCAGTGTAGCGGGAGTACTAGATACGCAGTATTTT. Encoded protein: CASSVAGVLDTQYF.

The J gene is TRBJ2-1, the V gene TRBV6-4; 8 bases map to TRBD1. V dropped 6 bases and J dropped 14; count of bases not matched to a gene: 6. The CDR3 is 11 amino acids. Germline V gene sequence: CDR1 MRHNA, CDR2 SNTAGT. CDR3 DNA: TGTGCCAGCAGGCCGCCGGACAGGGAGTTCTTC. This sequence encodes CASRPPDREFF.

The chain employs TRBV4-1 and TRBJ2-1; 9 positions agree with TRBD2. The CDR3 has 19 amino acids. Germline CDR1 reads MGHRA; CDR2 reads YSYEKL. The junction had 14 bases not matched to a gene; V was cut back by 0 bases and J by 5 bases. The CDR3 coding sequence is TGCGCCAGCAGCCAAGATTTAATAGGTGGGCTAGCGGGACACAATGAGCAGTTCTTC. Translating gives CASSQDLIGGLAGHNEQFF.

The rearrangement uses TRBV5-4 and TRBJ2-3; 8 nucleotides match TRBD2. Trimming cost V 4 bases and J 0 bases; bases outside gene matches: 7. This CDR3 is built from 16 residues. Germline-derived CDR1 and CDR2 are SGHNT and YYREEE (reference sequence). CDR3 sequence: CASSKSSGQSTDTQYF. The DNA for the CDR3 is TGTGCCAGCAGCAAGTCTAGCGGGCAAAGCACAGATACGCAGTATTTT. Variable domain in full (rest from reference TRBV5-4 and TRBJ2-3): ETGVTQSPTHLIKTRGQQVTLRCSSQSGHNTVSWYQQALGQGPQFIFQYYREEENGRGNFPPRFSGLQFPNYSSELNVNALELDDSALYLCASSKSSGQSTDTQYFGPGTRLTVL.

The V call is TRBV19, the J call TRBJ1-2; D is uncertain. The V gene lost 10 bases and the J gene lost 2 bases, with 17 bases spanning the gap. Germline V gene lookup returns CDR1 LNHDA and CDR2 SQIVND (reference sequence). This CDR3 is built from 14 residues. Written as DNA, the CDR3 is TGTGCCACAAAACCCTTCAGTCTGAACTATGGCTACACCTTC. Residues: CATKPFSLNYGYTF.

This clone turned up a few times. V gene TRBV13 combines with J gene TRBJ1-3; the match to TRBD1 covers 7 bases. CDR3 length: 16 residues. The V gene's germline CDR1 is PRHDT and CDR2 FYEKMQ (reference sequence). The junction had 6 bases not matched to a gene; V was cut back by 4 bases and J by 0 bases. CDR3 nucleotide sequence: TGTGCCAGCAGCTCGACAGGGTTTGGCTCTGGAAACACCATATATTTT. This encodes CASSSTGFGSGNTIYF.

This rearrangement joins TRBV5-1 to TRBJ2-3; the D gene could be TRBD1 or TRBD2 (5 bases each). The V and J ends lost 4 bases and 2 bases respectively, with 14 bases between them. The germline CDR1 and CDR2 sequences are SGHRS and YFSETQ. The CDR3 is 15 residues long. CDR3: CASSPWDQNTDTQYF. The CDR3 region has the DNA TGCGCCAGCAGCCCATGGGACCAGAACACAGATACGCAGTATTTT.

The V gene is TRBV28, the J gene TRBJ1-6; 8 nucleotides align to TRBD1. CDR1 and CDR2 (germline): MDHEN, SYDVKM. CDR3 length: 13 residues. After removal of 5 bases from V and 10 bases from J, the junction contained 4 bases not matched to a gene. In DNA, the CDR3 is TGTGCCAGCAGTCTAACAGGGGGATCACCCCTCCACTTT. This codes for CASSLTGGSPLHF.

This clone was detected only a few times. This chain links TRBV28 with TRBJ2-5; D gene unclear. Germline CDR1 reads MDHEN; CDR2 reads SYDVKM. The ends were cut back, 4 bases at V and 2 bases at J, with 11 bases in the middle. This CDR3 contains 14 residues. The CDR3 here is CASSSPYGQETQYF. For the CDR3, the DNA is TGTGCCAGCAGTTCCCCCTACGGGCAAGAGACCCAGTACTTC.

The gene calls are TRBV5-1 and TRBJ1-4, with a tentative D call TRBD1 (5 bases). The germline V gene encodes CDR1 SGHRS and CDR2 YFSETQ. V was pared by 1 base and J by 2 bases, with 9 bases between. The CDR3 is 15 amino acids. The CDR3 DNA reads as TGCGCCAGCAGCTTGTTACCAGGGACTAATGAAAAACTGTTTTTT. Its protein product is CASSLLPGTNEKLFF.

The chain combines TRBV6-5 with TRBJ2-7; 8 bases line up with TRBD1. The V gene end was trimmed by 5 bases and the J gene end by 4 bases; junction bases not matched to a gene: 7. Germline assignment: CDR1 MNHEY and CDR2 SVGAGI. This CDR3 spans 14 amino acids. The CDR3 reads CASSPGTGLYEQYF. The CDR3 DNA reads as TGTGCCAGCAGTCCCGGGACAGGTCTTTACGAGCAGTACTTC.

The chain couples TRBV5-4 to TRBJ1-3; D might be TRBD1 (6 bases). Trimming pared 0 bases from V and 6 bases from J, leaving 16 bases between. CDR3 length equals 16 residues. CDR1 and CDR2 from the germline V gene are SGHNT and YYREEE (reference sequence). In nucleotides, the CDR3 is TGTGCCAGCAGCTTGGAGAACCGACCAGGGGTAAACACCATATATTTT. Translation: CASSLENRPGVNTIYF.

The rearrangement links TRBV10-1 to TRBJ1-5, with D hard to call. The CDR3 spans 13 residues. CDR1 WNHNN and CDR2 SYGVQD come from the germline V gene (reference sequence). V lost 4 bases and J 6 bases, leaving 10 bases between the germline ends. In DNA, the CDR3 is TGCGCCAGCAGTGCCAACAGAGGTCAGCCCCAGCATTTT. Its translation is CASSANRGQPQHF.

J is TRBJ1-5 and V is TRBV27; D gene uncertain. The V and J ends lost 6 bases and 0 bases respectively, with 6 bases between them. This CDR3 has 13 residues. Per the germline V gene, CDR1 is MNHEY and CDR2 is SMNVEV (reference sequence). The CDR3 loop is CASSPYSNQPQHF. The CDR3 DNA is TGTGCCAGCAGCCCTTATAGCAATCAGCCCCAGCATTTT.

The V gene is TRBV10-3, the J gene TRBJ1-1; 7 bases are a match to TRBD1. V gave up 4 bases and J gave up 9 bases; unmatched junction bases: 11. This CDR3 region has 14 residues. CDR1 and CDR2 from the germline V gene are ENHRY and SYGVKD. CDR3 amino acids: CAISVDSLTGKAFF. The CDR3 DNA reads TGTGCCATCAGTGTGGACTCCCTGACAGGGAAAGCTTTCTTT.

V gene TRBV6-5 combines with J gene TRBJ1-5; TRBD1 matches 10 bases. The germline V gene has CDR1 MNHEY and CDR2 SVGAGI. The J segment lost 3 bases and the V segment lost 6 bases, leaving 5 bases of the junction unmatched. The CDR3 runs to 15 residues. CDR3 region: CASRRQGAYNQPQHF. Here the CDR3 DNA reads TGTGCCAGCAGACGACAGGGGGCCTACAATCAGCCCCAGCATTTT.

This chain links TRBV12-5 with TRBJ1-2; no clear D. The germline gives CDR1 LGHNT, CDR2 FRNRAP. V was clipped by 5 bases and J by 4 bases, with 2 bases between them. The CDR3 has 10 amino acids. CDR3 sequence (DNA): TGTGCTAGTGGTCTCTATGGCTACACCTTC. Amino acids: CASGLYGYTF.

The J gene is TRBJ1-2, the V gene TRBV30; D is ambiguous. This CDR3 has 11 residues. V lost 1 base and J 5 bases, leaving 5 bases between the germline ends. CDR1 and CDR2 (germline): GTSNPN, SVGIG (reference sequence). CDR3 sequence reads: CAWSGLYGYTF. The CDR3 DNA reads TGTGCCTGGAGTGGGCTTTATGGCTACACCTTC. The complete variable domain, with remaining parts taken from reference TRBV30 and TRBJ1-2, reads SQTIHQWPATLVQPVGSPLSLECTVEGTSNPNLYWYRQAAGRGLQLLFYSVGIGQISSEVPQNLSASRPQDRQFILSSKKLLLSDSGFYLCAWSGLYGYTFGSGTRLTVV.

The chain has TRBV5-1 and TRBJ2-1; 9 bases match TRBD2. Trimming at V came to 4 bases and at J to 2 bases, leaving 4 bases not matched to a gene. The CDR3 loop spans 15 amino acids. Germline CDR1 reads SGHRS; CDR2 reads YFSETQ. The CDR3 loop reads CASSRTSETYNEQFF. CDR3 DNA: TGCGCCAGCAGCCGGACTAGCGAGACCTACAATGAGCAGTTCTTC.

The V and J genes are TRBV2 and TRBJ2-1, with D possibly being TRBD2 (5 bases). This CDR3 spans 11 amino acids. In germline, CDR1 is SNHLY, CDR2 FYNNEI. V was cut by 4 bases and J by 10 bases, with 8 bases left in between. In DNA, the CDR3 is TGTGCCAGCAGTGGGGAGTTAGAGCAGTTCTTC. Its translation is CASSGELEQFF.

This clone was counted a single time. The chain employs TRBV7-6 and TRBJ1-4; 8 bases line up with TRBD1. CDR3 length equals 16 residues. The trim removed 1 base at V and 2 bases at J, leaving 3 bases unmatched. CDR1 and CDR2 (germline): SGHVS, FNYEAQ. CDR3 sequence reads: CASSLGTGQTNEKLFF. In nucleotides, the CDR3 is TGTGCCAGCAGCTTAGGGACAGGGCAGACTAATGAAAAACTGTTTTTT.

The chain links TRBV11-2 to TRBJ1-1, with D maybe TRBD1 (5 bases). The CDR3 is made up of 14 amino acids. Trimming removed 4 bases from V and 12 bases from J, with 21 bases in between. Germline V gives CDR1 SGHAT, CDR2 FQNNGV. The CDR3 loop reads CASSSPREASWTFF. In DNA, the CDR3 is TGTGCCAGCAGCTCCCCCAGGGAGGCGAGCTGGACTTTCTTT.

This chain links TRBV6-1 with TRBJ2-5, with 10 bases lining up with TRBD2. The junction had 8 bases not matched to a gene; V was cut back by 3 bases and J by 4 bases. Germline CDR1 is MNHNS and CDR2 is SASEGT. The CDR3 covers 16 residues. The CDR3 DNA is TGTGCCAGCAGTGACGGGCTAGCGGGAGTCGGAGAGACCCAGTACTTC. This sequence encodes CASSDGLAGVGETQYF.

The V call is TRBV24-1, the J call TRBJ2-5; D is undetermined. Germline CDR1 KGHDR, CDR2 SFDVKD. The CDR3 has 15 amino acids. V lost 2 bases and J 4 bases, leaving 13 bases between the germline ends. The CDR3 region has the DNA TGTGCCACCAGTGATTCGGCGGTGGGTGGAGAGACCCAGTACTTC. This gives the protein CATSDSAVGGETQYF.

This chain connects TRBV3-1 (or the pseudogene TRBV3-2) to TRBJ1-3, with D unresolved. The CDR3 contains 12 residues. Trimming pared 0 bases from V and 10 bases from J, leaving 7 bases between. CDR1 LGHDT and CDR2 YNNKEL come from the germline V gene (reference sequence). This CDR3 is CASSQDRLTIYF. The CDR3 DNA reads as TGTGCCAGCAGCCAAGATAGATTGACCATATATTTT.

To note about this clone: Other DNA sequences in the same sample also yield this CDR3. The V and J genes are TRBV28 and TRBJ1-1; D call uncertain. In germline, CDR1 is MDHEN, CDR2 SYDVKM. The CDR3 loop spans 11 amino acids. Trimming pared 5 bases from V and 1 base from J, leaving 2 bases between. The CDR3 DNA is TGTGCCAGCAGTCGGAACACTGAAGCTTTCTTT. Protein sequence: CASSRNTEAFF.